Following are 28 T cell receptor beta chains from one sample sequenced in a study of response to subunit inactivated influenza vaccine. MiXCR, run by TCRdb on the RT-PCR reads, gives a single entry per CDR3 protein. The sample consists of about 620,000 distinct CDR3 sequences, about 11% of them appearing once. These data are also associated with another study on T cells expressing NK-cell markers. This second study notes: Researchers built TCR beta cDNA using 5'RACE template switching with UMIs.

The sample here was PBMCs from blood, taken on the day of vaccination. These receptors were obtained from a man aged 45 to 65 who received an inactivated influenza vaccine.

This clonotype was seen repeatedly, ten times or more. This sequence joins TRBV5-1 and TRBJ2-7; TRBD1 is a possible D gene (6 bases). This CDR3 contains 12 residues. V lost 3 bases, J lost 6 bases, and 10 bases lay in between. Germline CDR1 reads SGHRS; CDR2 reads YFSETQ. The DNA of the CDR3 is TGCGCCAGCAGCTCCAACAGGGTCGAGCAGTACTTC. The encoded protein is CASSSNRVEQYF.

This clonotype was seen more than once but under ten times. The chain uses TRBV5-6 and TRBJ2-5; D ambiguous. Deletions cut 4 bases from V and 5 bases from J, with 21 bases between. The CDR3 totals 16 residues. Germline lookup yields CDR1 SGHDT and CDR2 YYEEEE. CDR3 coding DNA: TGTGCCAGCAGCCCCAATACGTGGGTCTCGAGGGAGACCCAGTACTTC. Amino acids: CASSPNTWVSRETQYF.

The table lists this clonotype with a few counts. CDR3 sequence: CASSGYRGPEQYF. The DNA for the CDR3 is TGTGCCAGCAGTGGTTACAGGGGGCCCGAGCAGTACTTC. The chain has TRBV6-1 and TRBJ2-7; TRBD1 aligns across 9 bases. From germline, CDR1 is MNHNS and CDR2 SASEGT. The V and J ends lost 4 bases and 6 bases, in that order; junction bases with no gene match: 4. The CDR3 runs 13 residues.

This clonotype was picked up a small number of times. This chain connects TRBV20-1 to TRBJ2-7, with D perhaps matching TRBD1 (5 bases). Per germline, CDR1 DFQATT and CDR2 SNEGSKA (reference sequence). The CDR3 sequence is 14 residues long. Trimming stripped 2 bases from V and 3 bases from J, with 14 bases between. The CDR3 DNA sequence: TGCAGTGCTAGACCCCCGGCAGGGATCTACGAGCAGTACTTC. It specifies CSARPPAGIYEQYF.

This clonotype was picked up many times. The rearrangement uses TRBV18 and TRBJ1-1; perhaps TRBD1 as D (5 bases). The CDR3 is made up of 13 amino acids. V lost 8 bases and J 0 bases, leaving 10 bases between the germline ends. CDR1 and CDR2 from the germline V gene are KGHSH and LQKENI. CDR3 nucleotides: TGTGCCAGCAGCCCGGGACTGAACACTGAAGCTTTCTTT. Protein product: CASSPGLNTEAFF.

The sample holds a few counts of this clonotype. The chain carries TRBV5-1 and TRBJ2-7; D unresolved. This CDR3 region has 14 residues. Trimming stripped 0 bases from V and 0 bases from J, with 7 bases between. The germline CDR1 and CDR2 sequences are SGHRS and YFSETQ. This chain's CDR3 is CASSLVATSYEQYF. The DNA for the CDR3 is TGCGCCAGCAGCTTGGTAGCTACCTCCTACGAGCAGTACTTC.

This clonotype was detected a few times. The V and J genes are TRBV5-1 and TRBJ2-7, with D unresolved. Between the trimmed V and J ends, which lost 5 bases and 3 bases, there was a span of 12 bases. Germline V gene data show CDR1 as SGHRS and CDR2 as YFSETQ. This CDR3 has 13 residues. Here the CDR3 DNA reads TGCGCCAGCAGGCCCGACCTCTACTACGAGCAGTACTTC. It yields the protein CASRPDLYYEQYF.

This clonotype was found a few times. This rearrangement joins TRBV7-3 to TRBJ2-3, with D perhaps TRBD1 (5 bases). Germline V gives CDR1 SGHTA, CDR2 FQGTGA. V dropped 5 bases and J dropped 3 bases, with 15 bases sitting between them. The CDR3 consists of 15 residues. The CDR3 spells CASSRTGARTDTQYF. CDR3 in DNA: TGTGCCAGCAGCCGTACTGGGGCGCGGACAGATACGCAGTATTTT. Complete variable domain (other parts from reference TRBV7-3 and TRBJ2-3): GAGVSQTPSNKVTEKGKYVELRCDPISGHTALYWYRQSLGQGPEFLIYFQGTGAADDSGLPNDRFFAVRPEGSVSTLKIQRTERGDSAVYLCASSRTGARTDTQYFGPGTRLTVL.

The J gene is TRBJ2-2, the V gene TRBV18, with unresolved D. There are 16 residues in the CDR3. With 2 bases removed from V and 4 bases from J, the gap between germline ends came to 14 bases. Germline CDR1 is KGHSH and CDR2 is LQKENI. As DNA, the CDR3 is TGTGCCAGCTCACCAAACACCCCTTCGAGCACCGGGGAGCTGTTTTTT. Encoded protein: CASSPNTPSSTGELFF.

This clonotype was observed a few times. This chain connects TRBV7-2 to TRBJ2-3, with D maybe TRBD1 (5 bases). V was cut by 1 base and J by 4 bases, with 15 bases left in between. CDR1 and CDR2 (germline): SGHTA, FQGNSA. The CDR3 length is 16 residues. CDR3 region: CASSLGFWQGADTQYF. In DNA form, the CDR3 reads TGTGCCAGCAGCTTAGGGTTTTGGCAGGGTGCAGATACGCAGTATTTT.

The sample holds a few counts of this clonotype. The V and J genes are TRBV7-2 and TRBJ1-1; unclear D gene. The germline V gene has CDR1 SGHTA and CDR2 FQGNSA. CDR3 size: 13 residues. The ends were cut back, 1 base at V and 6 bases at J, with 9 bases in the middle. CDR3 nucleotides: TGTGCCAGCAGCTTAGACATTTGGGCTGAAGCTTTCTTT. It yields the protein CASSLDIWAEAFF.

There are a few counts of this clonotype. CDR3 DNA sequence: TGCGCCAGCAGTCAATGGGGGCAGTATGCGAACACCGGGGAGCTGTTTTTT. This translates into CASSQWGQYANTGELFF. The genes are TRBV23-1 and TRBJ2-2; the D gene is possibly TRBD1 (6 bases). TRBV23-1 is assigned to the ORF class and has an uncertain function. V lost 1 base, J lost 0 bases, and 12 bases lay in between. This CDR3 comprises 17 residues.

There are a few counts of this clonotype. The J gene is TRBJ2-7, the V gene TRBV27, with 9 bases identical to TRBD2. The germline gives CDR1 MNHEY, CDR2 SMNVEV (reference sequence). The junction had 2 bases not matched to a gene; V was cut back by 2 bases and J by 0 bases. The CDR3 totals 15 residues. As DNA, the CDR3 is TGTGCCAGCAGTTTAGCGGGAGGGGTCTCCTACGAGCAGTACTTC. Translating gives CASSLAGGVSYEQYF.

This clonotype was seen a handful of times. The CDR3 bases are TGTGCCAGCAGTTCCATAGAGGACTCGCCAAGGTACGAGCAGTACTTC. This codes for CASSSIEDSPRYEQYF. V usage is TRBV2 and J usage is TRBJ2-7, with D possibly being TRBD2 (5 bases). The CDR3 consists of 16 residues. Trimming took 5 bases from V and 4 from J, leaving 21 bases between them. The germline V gene has CDR1 SNHLY and CDR2 FYNNEI.

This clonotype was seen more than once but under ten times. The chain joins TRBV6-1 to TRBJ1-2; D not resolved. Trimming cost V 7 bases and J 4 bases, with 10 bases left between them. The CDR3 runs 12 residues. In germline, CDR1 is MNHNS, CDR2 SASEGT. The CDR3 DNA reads TGTGCCAGCACCGTAAGCACCTATGGCTACACCTTC. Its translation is CASTVSTYGYTF.

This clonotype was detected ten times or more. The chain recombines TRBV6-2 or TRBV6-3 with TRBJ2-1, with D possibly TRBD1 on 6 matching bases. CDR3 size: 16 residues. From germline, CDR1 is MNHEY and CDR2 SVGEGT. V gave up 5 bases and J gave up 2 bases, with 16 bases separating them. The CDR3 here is CASSPQTGFPYNEQFF. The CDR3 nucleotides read TGTGCCAGCAGTCCTCAGACAGGTTTCCCCTACAATGAGCAGTTCTTC.

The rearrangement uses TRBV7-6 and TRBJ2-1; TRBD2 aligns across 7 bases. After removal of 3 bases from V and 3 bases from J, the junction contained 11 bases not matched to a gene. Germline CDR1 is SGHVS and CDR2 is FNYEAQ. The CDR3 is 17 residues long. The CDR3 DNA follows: TGTGCCAGCAGCTTTTCTCCGTCACGCGGGGGCTACAATGAGCAGTTCTTC. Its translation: CASSFSPSRGGYNEQFF.

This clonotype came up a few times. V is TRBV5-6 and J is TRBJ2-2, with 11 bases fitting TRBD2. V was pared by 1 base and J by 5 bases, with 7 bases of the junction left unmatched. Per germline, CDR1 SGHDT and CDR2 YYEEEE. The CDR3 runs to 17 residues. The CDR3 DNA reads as TGTGCCAGCAGCTTGATGCTAGCGGGGGGCCGAACCGGGGAGCTGTTTTTT. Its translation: CASSLMLAGGRTGELFF.

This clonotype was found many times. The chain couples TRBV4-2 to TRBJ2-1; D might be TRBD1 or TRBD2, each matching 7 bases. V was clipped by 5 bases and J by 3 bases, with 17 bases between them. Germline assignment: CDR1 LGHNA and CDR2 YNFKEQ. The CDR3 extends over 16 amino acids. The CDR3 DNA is TGTGCCAGCAGCACGCAGGGGGGGGCGGTCTACAATGAGCAGTTCTTC. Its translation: CASSTQGGAVYNEQFF.

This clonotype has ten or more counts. The CDR3 region is CASSLLGGGNFPPDTQYF. CDR3 bases: TGTGCCAGCAGTTTATTAGGTGGTGGCAACTTCCCCCCAGATACGCAGTATTTT. The chain joins TRBV28 to TRBJ2-3; D uncertain. Germline V gene sequence: CDR1 MDHEN, CDR2 SYDVKM. The length of the CDR3 is 18 residues. The germline V and J ends were trimmed by 1 base and 4 bases, with 21 bases remaining between them.

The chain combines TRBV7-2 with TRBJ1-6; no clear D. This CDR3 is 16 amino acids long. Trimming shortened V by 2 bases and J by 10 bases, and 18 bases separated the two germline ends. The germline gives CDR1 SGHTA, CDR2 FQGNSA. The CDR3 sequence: CASSLNPAAAISPLHF. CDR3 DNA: TGTGCCAGCAGCTTAAATCCAGCAGCCGCCATCTCACCCCTCCACTTT.

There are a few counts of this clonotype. The CDR3 region has the DNA TGTGCCACCAGCAGAGATCGCCCAGGATTAGGAAACATTCAGTACTTC. Protein: CATSRDRPGLGNIQYF. The gene calls are TRBV15 and TRBJ2-4; no definite D call. The CDR3 has 16 amino acids. Germline V gives CDR1 LNHNV, CDR2 YYDKDF (reference sequence). The V and J ends lost 0 bases and 6 bases respectively, with 15 bases between them.

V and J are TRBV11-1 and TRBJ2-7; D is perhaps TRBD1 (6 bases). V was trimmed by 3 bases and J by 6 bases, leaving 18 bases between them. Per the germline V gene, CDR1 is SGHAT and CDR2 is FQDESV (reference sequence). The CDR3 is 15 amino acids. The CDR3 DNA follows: TGTGCCAGCAGCTTGAGGACAGTGACTTCGGGCGAGCAGTACTTC. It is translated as CASSLRTVTSGEQYF.

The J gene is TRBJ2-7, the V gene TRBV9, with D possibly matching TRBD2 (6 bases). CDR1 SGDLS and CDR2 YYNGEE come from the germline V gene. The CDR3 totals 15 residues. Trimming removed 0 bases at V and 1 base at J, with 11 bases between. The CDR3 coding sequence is TGTGCCAGCAGCGTAGGGGACTTCCCGTCCTACGAGCAGTACTTC. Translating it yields CASSVGDFPSYEQYF.

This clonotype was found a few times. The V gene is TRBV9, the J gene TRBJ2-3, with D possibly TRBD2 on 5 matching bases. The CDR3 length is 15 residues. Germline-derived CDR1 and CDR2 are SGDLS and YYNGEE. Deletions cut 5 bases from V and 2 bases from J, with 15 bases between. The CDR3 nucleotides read TGTGCCAGCAGTCTGGGAGAGTCAGCCACAGATACGCAGTATTTT. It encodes CASSLGESATDTQYF.

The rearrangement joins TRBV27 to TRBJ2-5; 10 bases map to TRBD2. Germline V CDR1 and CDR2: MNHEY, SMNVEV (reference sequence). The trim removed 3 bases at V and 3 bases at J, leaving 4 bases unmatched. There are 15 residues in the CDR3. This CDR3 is CASSFWLAGEETQYF. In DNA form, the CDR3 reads TGTGCCAGCAGTTTTTGGCTAGCGGGGGAAGAGACCCAGTACTTC.

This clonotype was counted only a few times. In nucleotides, the CDR3 is TGTGCCAGCGGAAGCGGGGCGACCTTTTACGAGCAGTACTTC. Translation: CASGSGATFYEQYF. V is TRBV7-2 and J is TRBJ2-7; 7 bases are shared with TRBD2. V shed 8 bases and J 4 bases; nucleotides not matched to a gene: 11. Germline values: CDR1 SGHTA, CDR2 FQGNSA. The CDR3 is 14 residues long.

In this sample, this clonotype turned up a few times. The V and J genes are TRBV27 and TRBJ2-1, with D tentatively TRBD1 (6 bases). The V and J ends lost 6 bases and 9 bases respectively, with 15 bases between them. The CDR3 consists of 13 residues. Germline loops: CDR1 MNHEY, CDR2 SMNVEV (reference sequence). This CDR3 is CASSPATGSEQFF. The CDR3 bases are TGTGCCAGCAGCCCAGCCACAGGGAGTGAGCAGTTCTTC.